This TCR beta chain was identified in a study of blood T cell repertoires in COVID-19 (dated by TCRdb to 2019 to 2021). Some background on the complete study: Samples from collaborators originated in the United States, Italy and Spain and spanned both the acute and convalescent phases of COVID-19. A freely available public database, intended as a resource for researchers studying the immune response to SARS-CoV-2, is where the repertoires were released. Subjects who had been exposed to COVID-19, were actively infected with it, or had recovered from it provided the deeply sampled blood TCRbeta repertoires that made up the dataset. The samples were drawn from the first 160 participants of the ongoing ImmuneRACE study and from 950 to 1,500 subjects provided by 6 global collaborators. The prospective study material was composed of cDNA or gDNA derived from T cells, B-cell-depleted T cells, or PBMCs. Where available, HLA class I and class II types were taken from metadata supplied by the sample provider and were not determined by assay-based typing. Nearly every sample came with metadata listing a de-identified subject ID, COVID-19 status, age in years and sex.

Points the paper makes about the study in general: The quantity of clinical and demographic metadata differed by source and by participant and was supplied without curation.

To note about this clone: Its antigen specificity is not known. Nothing much larger sits one base from this clone, and base qualities are not available.

TCRbeta CDR3 regions were amplified from genomic DNA by means of the immunoSEQ Assay, a bias-controlled multiplex PCR. As for the authors' bioinformatics: The number of nucleated cells in each sample was estimated by amplification of reference gene primers within the assay. To quantify the absolute abundance of each unique TCRbeta CDR3 rearrangement, sequence reads were collapsed and filtered. Productive Simpson clonality was computed per sample as the square root of Simpson's diversity index over productive rearrangements. TCRdb retrieved this table from immuneACCESS and kept in-frame rearrangements only. Not all clones are present; in checked studies, unresolved V genes account for under half, and no reason is known for the remainder. V and J calls plus clone size are reproduced from that table; the DNA served to infer D and trimming. A total of hundreds of thousands of clones appear in this sample, more than 75% of them only once. 1.5% to 2% of the sample belongs to the ten largest clones.

Enrolling through a virtual design, the prospective study's participants ranged in age from roughly 18 to 100 years and lived across roughly 24 United States geographic areas. Cohort assignment in the prospective study relied on participant-reported clinical history from a screening survey and a study questionnaire. ImmuneRACE Cohort 3 recovered participants were defined by two consecutive negative NP/OP PCR tests, healthcare professional clearance, or symptom resolution. Mobile phlebotomists in the prospective study collected whole blood, serum and a nasopharyngeal or oropharyngeal swab from every participant. Participants in the prospective study had the option to provide additional blood draws and questionnaires over a roughly 2-month period. Before DNA extraction, blood samples from the prospective study were shipped at room temperature or frozen. The CDR3 starts with the cysteine, ends with the phenylalanine, and has 15 residues. Of the read, only the CDR3 DNA is kept; its 45 bases are in frame from base 1. V sheds 0 bases and J sheds 2 bases, leaving 11 bases between their ends. Sequences SGHRS (CDR1) and YFSETQ (CDR2) are obtained from the germline V gene.

This receptor was obtained from a woman in her forties or fifties who had recovered from COVID-19. The rearrangement joined TRBV5-1 to TRBJ2-5, and perhaps TRBD1 as D gene, on 6 matching bases. The source material was PBMCs or T cells enriched from blood (not recorded which). The bases are TGCGCCAGCAGCTTGGCACAGGGATTGCAAGAGACCCAGTACTTC. The translation is CASSLAQGLQETQYF.